These 15 T cell receptor beta chains originate from one sample sequenced in a study of cytomegalovirus exposure and HLA in healthy donors. The PCR had 60 Vbeta and 13 Jbeta primers. Measured with immunoSEQ multiplex PCR; TCRdb has only the in-frame clones, and not every one. The sample includes 160,000 or so clones, around 75% of them seen just once. Material for sequencing was PBMCs. The receptors stem from a female donor in good health and CMV-seronegative.

The gene calls are TRBV7-2 and TRBJ2-4; 8 bases agree with TRBD1. The CDR3 spans 15 residues. The germline gives CDR1 SGHTA, CDR2 FQGNSA. The trim removed 5 bases at V and 6 bases at J, leaving 9 bases unmatched. The CDR3 sequence: CASSVSGGSVNIQYF. The CDR3 nucleotides are TGTGCCAGCAGCGTTTCAGGGGGCTCGGTAAACATTCAGTACTTC.

The CDR3 reads CAWGGDGYTF. CDR3 nucleotides: TGCGCCTGGGGGGGGGATGGCTACACCTTC. V and J are TRBV10-1 and TRBJ1-2; weak D call: TRBD1 (5 bases). CDR3 length equals 10 residues. CDR1 and CDR2 (germline): WNHNN, SYGVQD (reference sequence). V lost 11 bases to trimming and J lost 6 bases, with 10 bases between them.

The chain is built from TRBV29-1 and TRBJ2-1, with TRBD1 as a possible D gene (6 bases). The CDR3 extends over 15 amino acids. Germline V gene sequence: CDR1 SQVTM, CDR2 ANQGSEA. V lost 2 bases and J 7 bases, leaving 18 bases between the germline ends. This chain's CDR3 is CSVEKQGRTRNEQFF. DNA for the CDR3: TGCAGCGTTGAAAAACAGGGAAGGACTCGTAATGAGCAGTTCTTC.

The chain combines TRBV7-9 with TRBJ1-1; D is perhaps TRBD1 (5 bases). Germline lookup yields CDR1 SEHNR and CDR2 FQNEAQ (reference sequence). The CDR3 loop spans 13 amino acids. V was pared by 1 base and J by 8 bases, with 11 bases between. CDR3 amino acids: CASSLEGRSEAFF. The CDR3 nucleotides are TGTGCCAGCAGCTTAGAGGGGCGGTCAGAAGCTTTCTTT. Drawing the rest from reference TRBV7-9 and TRBJ1-1, the complete variable domain is DTGVSQNPRHKITKRGQNVTFRCDPISEHNRLYWYRQTLGQGPEFLTYFQNEAQLEKSRLLSDRFSAERPKGSFSTLEIQRTEQGDSAMYLCASSLEGRSEAFFGQGTRLTVV.

This clone was seen a handful of times. J is TRBJ2-5 and V is TRBV27; the D gene is possibly TRBD2 (6 bases). Trimming took 6 bases from V and 3 from J, leaving 8 bases between them. Germline V lookup: CDR1 MNHEY, CDR2 SMNVEV (reference sequence). This CDR3 is 12 amino acids long. CDR3 residues: CASRGLEETQYF. DNA for the CDR3: TGTGCCAGCAGGGGACTTGAAGAGACCCAGTACTTC.

The chain couples TRBV5-1 to TRBJ1-1; D is undetermined. Germline loops: CDR1 SGHRS, CDR2 YFSETQ. The V end lost 0 bases, the J end lost 6 bases, and 12 bases lay between the germline ends. The CDR3 is 14 amino acids. In DNA form, the CDR3 reads TGCGCCAGCAGCTTGGAAGGAGGAGTCTCTGAAGCTTTCTTT. The encoded protein is CASSLEGGVSEAFF.

The J gene is TRBJ1-3, the V gene TRBV4-3; TRBD1 matches 7 bases. J was trimmed by 0 bases and V by 0 bases; bases with no gene match: 8. There are 18 residues in the CDR3. Looked up from germline, CDR1 is LGHNA and CDR2 is YSLEER. The CDR3 spells CASSQDGGGSYSGNTIYF. The CDR3 bases are TGCGCCAGCAGCCAAGATGGAGGGGGCAGTTACTCTGGAAACACCATATATTTT.

The chain combines TRBV19 with TRBJ1-2; 9 bases align to TRBD1. With V trimmed by 9 bases and J by 7 bases, 9 bases remained unmatched. Germline CDR1 reads LNHDA; CDR2 reads SQIVND (reference sequence). This CDR3 has 13 amino acids. The CDR3 DNA sequence: TGTGCCAGCGGAAACAGGGGGCGGATTGGCTACACCTTC. The encoded protein is CASGNRGRIGYTF.

The V and J genes are TRBV6-5 and TRBJ2-5, with D perhaps matching TRBD1 (6 bases). The CDR3 runs to 15 residues. Between the trimmed V and J ends, which lost 2 bases and 2 bases, there was a span of 12 bases. The germline gives CDR1 MNHEY, CDR2 SVGAGI. Here the CDR3 DNA reads TGTGCCAGCAGTTACCTCGGGACACCACAAGAGACCCAGTACTTC. Protein: CASSYLGTPQETQYF.

The gene calls are TRBV15 and TRBJ2-7; 10 positions match TRBD1. Germline values: CDR1 LNHNV, CDR2 YYDKDF (reference sequence). The CDR3 spans 14 residues. V shed 6 bases, J shed 4 bases, and the junction held 6 bases outside the gene matches. The CDR3 protein is CATSRDRGGYEQYF. CDR3 sequence (DNA): TGTGCCACCAGTCGGGACAGGGGTGGATACGAGCAGTACTTC.

The chain has TRBV7-9 and TRBJ2-7, with D unresolved. Between the trimmed V and J ends, which lost 1 base and 0 bases, there was a span of 10 bases. The CDR3 covers 15 residues. Germline V gene data show CDR1 as SEHNR and CDR2 as FQNEAQ (reference sequence). CDR3 DNA: TGTGCCAGCAGCTTAGGTGCTACGAGCTCCTACGAGCAGTACTTC. It specifies CASSLGATSSYEQYF.

With respect to this clone: Since no conserved phenylalanine or tryptophan closes the CDR3, a read error is the likely cause. The chain carries TRBV4-2 and TRBJ1-1; D gene unclear. The CDR3 has 12 amino acids. Trimming left V 6 bases short and J 2 bases short, with 7 bases between. CDR1 is LGHNA and CDR2 is YNFKEQ in the germline V gene. The CDR3 sequence: CASRTLNTEAFL. The CDR3 region has the DNA TGTGCCAGCAGGACTTTAAACACTGAAGCTTTCCTT.

This clone appeared a few times. The gene calls are TRBV18 and TRBJ2-1, with a possible D match to TRBD2 (6 bases). The V end lost 3 bases, the J end lost 4 bases, and 13 bases lay between the germline ends. Germline CDR1 reads KGHSH; CDR2 reads LQKENI. The CDR3 is 15 amino acids. The CDR3 sequence: CASSPPGVGYNEQFF. CDR3 coding DNA: TGTGCCAGCTCACCCCCGGGGGTCGGGTACAATGAGCAGTTCTTC.

The rearrangement links TRBV7-9 to TRBJ1-1; D is perhaps TRBD1 (6 bases). The CDR3 is 15 amino acids. Looked up from germline, CDR1 is SEHNR and CDR2 is FQNEAQ (reference sequence). V was clipped by 0 bases and J by 0 bases, with 8 bases between them. CDR3 bases: TGTGCCAGCAGCTTAGCGGCAGGGGTGAACACTGAAGCTTTCTTT. Its translation: CASSLAAGVNTEAFF.

This clone turned up a few times. The CDR3 DNA is TGTGCCAGCAGTCCCCCCGGGACAGCTTACGAGCAGTACTTC. It specifies CASSPPGTAYEQYF. The chain couples TRBV6-5 to TRBJ2-7; 7 nucleotides line up with TRBD1. Germline CDR1 is MNHEY and CDR2 is SVGAGI. The CDR3 is 14 amino acids. The J segment lost 4 bases and the V segment lost 5 bases, leaving 8 bases of the junction unmatched.